The 20 T cell receptor beta chains below were found in one sample sequenced in a study of T cells and Merkel cell carcinoma outcomes. Profiling relied on immunoSEQ multiplex PCR, and the TCRdb table lists in-frame clones only, not all of them. The sample records 9,000 to 15,000 clones, 95% to 96% being singletons. The specimen was tumor tissue from Merkel cell carcinoma. These receptors were obtained from a human donor with Merkel cell carcinoma.

This chain joins TRBV18 and TRBJ2-7, with 11 bases fitting TRBD1. This CDR3 contains 14 residues. V trimming: 3 bases; J trimming: 7 bases; junction bases outside the gene matches: 5. Germline V gene data show CDR1 as KGHSH and CDR2 as LQKENI. In DNA, the CDR3 is TGTGCCAGCTCACCCGGACAGGGGGCGCGTGAGCAGTACTTC. Translation: CASSPGQGAREQYF.

The rearrangement uses TRBV28 and TRBJ2-7; 8 positions match TRBD1. CDR1 is MDHEN, CDR2 SYDVKM, per germline. CDR3 size: 16 residues. Unmatched junction bases numbered 10, after V lost 2 bases and J lost 4 bases. The CDR3 here is CASSLPGTGVGYEQYF. CDR3 bases: TGTGCCAGCAGTTTACCCGGGACAGGAGTTGGGTACGAGCAGTACTTC.

This sequence joins TRBV27 and TRBJ2-3, with 8 bases aligning to TRBD2. The CDR3 has 14 residues. CDR1 MNHEY and CDR2 SMNVEV come from the germline V gene (reference sequence). Germline trimming cut 4 bases from V and 1 base from J; bases unmatched to any gene: 1. The CDR3 sequence: CASSSTSGTDTQYF. The DNA of the CDR3 is TGTGCCAGCAGTTCGACTAGCGGCACAGATACGCAGTATTTT.

The chain recombines TRBV4-3 with TRBJ2-7, with D unclear. The CDR3 contains 13 residues. Germline V gene lookup returns CDR1 LGHNA and CDR2 YSLEER. Trimming shortened V by 0 bases and J by 6 bases, and 9 bases separated the two germline ends. In DNA, the CDR3 is TGCGCCAGCAGCCAAGACAGGCGCCGCGAGCAGTACTTC. It yields the protein CASSQDRRREQYF.

The genes are TRBV5-1 and TRBJ2-3, with D possibly TRBD2 on 5 matching bases. Germline V gene data show CDR1 as SGHRS and CDR2 as YFSETQ. V lost 7 bases and J lost 1, with 13 bases in between. The CDR3 runs 14 residues. CDR3 in DNA: TGCGCCAGCGAAAGCCGGGGAGGCACAGATACGCAGTATTTT. It translates to CASESRGGTDTQYF.

The chain uses TRBV7-2 and TRBJ2-5; no clear D. The CDR3 extends over 12 amino acids. Trimming removed 1 base from V and 6 bases from J, with 6 bases in between. Germline lookup yields CDR1 SGHTA and CDR2 FQGNSA. DNA of the CDR3: TGTGCCAGCAGCTTAGGTTCGCAGACCCAGTACTTC. Its protein product is CASSLGSQTQYF.

The chain links TRBV9 to TRBJ2-3; D is unresolved. Looked up from germline, CDR1 is SGDLS and CDR2 is YYNGEE. This CDR3 spans 13 amino acids. With 4 bases removed from V and 5 bases from J, the gap between germline ends came to 11 bases. CDR3 sequence reads: CASSPMSKDTQYF. CDR3 nucleotides: TGTGCCAGCAGCCCCATGAGTAAAGATACGCAGTATTTT.

This clone came up once. The chain couples TRBV4-2 to TRBJ2-2, with TRBD1 matching over 9 bases. V lost 4 bases, J lost 8 bases, and 5 bases stayed unmatched. CDR1 and CDR2 from the germline V gene are LGHNA and YNFKEQ. The CDR3 has 14 residues. CDR3 in amino acids: CASSPGQGGGELFF. CDR3 in DNA: TGTGCCAGCAGCCCGGGACAGGGTGGGGGGGAGCTGTTTTTT.

This clone was detected only once. The CDR3 nucleotides read TGTGCCAGCAGTGACCCGGGCCTCCCATACGAGCAGTACTTC. It yields the protein CASSDPGLPYEQYF. The chain couples TRBV2 to TRBJ2-7; D gene unclear. V shed 3 bases and J shed 4 bases, with 13 bases lying between them. CDR1 is SNHLY and CDR2 is FYNNEI in the germline V gene. This CDR3 comprises 14 residues. The entire variable domain, with the rest obtained from reference TRBV2 and TRBJ2-7, is as follows: EPEVTQTPSHQVTQMGQEVILRCVPISNHLYFYWYRQILGQKVEFLVSFYNNEISEKSEIFDDQFSVERPDGSNFTLKIRSTKLEDSAMYFCASSDPGLPYEQYFGPGTRLTVT.

This clone was seen once. V gene TRBV9 combines with J gene TRBJ2-3; 11 bases match TRBD2. With 4 bases clipped from V and 2 bases from J, the junction kept 3 bases outside the gene matches. This CDR3 comprises 15 residues. CDR1 and CDR2 from the germline V gene are SGDLS and YYNGEE. Written as DNA, the CDR3 is TGTGCCAGCAGCCGGGGACTAGCGGCCACAGATACGCAGTATTTT. This translates into CASSRGLAATDTQYF.

This chain uses TRBV19 with TRBJ1-1; TRBD1 is a possible D gene (5 bases). The CDR3 length is 14 residues. The V end lost 7 bases, the J end lost 5 bases, and 17 bases lay between the germline ends. CDR1 and CDR2 (germline): LNHDA, SQIVND (reference sequence). The CDR3 sequence is CASNWDPANTEAFF. The CDR3 region has the DNA TGTGCCAGTAACTGGGACCCGGCGAATACTGAAGCTTTCTTT.

The J gene is TRBJ2-7, the V gene TRBV29-1; tentatively, D is TRBD1 (5 bases). The length of the CDR3 is 12 residues. Trimming cost V 7 bases and J 5 bases, with 15 bases left between them. Germline V gene lookup returns CDR1 SQVTM and CDR2 ANQGSEA. The CDR3 nucleotides are TGCAGCGCTGACCAGGGTGGCCACGAGCAGTACTTC. This sequence encodes CSADQGGHEQYF.

The chain links TRBV9 to TRBJ2-1, with a possible D match to TRBD2 (7 bases). The germline gives CDR1 SGDLS, CDR2 YYNGEE. This CDR3 is 15 amino acids long. V was pared by 0 bases and J by 5 bases, with 12 bases between. This CDR3 reads CASSVEGGIHNEQFF. CDR3 nucleotides: TGTGCCAGCAGCGTAGAGGGGGGGATTCACAATGAGCAGTTCTTC.

The chain links TRBV29-1 to TRBJ2-1; D possibly corresponds to TRBD2 (6 bases). The germline gives CDR1 SQVTM, CDR2 ANQGSEA. Trimming removed 6 bases at V and 3 bases at J, with 21 bases between. There are 16 residues in the CDR3. The CDR3 DNA sequence: TGCAGCGTCGTCTGGATGACGGGAGACCTCTACAATGAGCAGTTCTTC. Residues: CSVVWMTGDLYNEQFF.

Written as DNA, the CDR3 is TGTGCCAGCAGCCCTACAGGGGTCGAGCAGTACTTC. This gives the protein CASSPTGVEQYF. This sequence joins TRBV7-9 and TRBJ2-7; 7 bases match TRBD1. After removal of 5 bases from V and 6 bases from J, the junction contained 4 bases not matched to a gene. CDR1 is SEHNR, CDR2 FQNEAQ, per germline (reference sequence). The CDR3 spans 12 residues.

The J gene is TRBJ1-5, the V gene TRBV12-5; unclear D gene. V lost 0 bases, J lost 3 bases, and 12 bases lay in between. The CDR3 extends over 16 amino acids. Looked up from germline, CDR1 is LGHNT and CDR2 is FRNRAP. CDR3 sequence: CASGLVRGRANQPQHF. CDR3 bases: TGTGCTAGTGGTTTGGTACGAGGTAGAGCCAATCAGCCCCAGCATTTT.

The J gene is TRBJ2-3, the V gene TRBV12-5; 13 bases are a match to TRBD2. Germline CDR1 LGHNT, CDR2 FRNRAP. Losses at the gene ends were 5 bases for V and 4 bases for J; bases not matched to a gene: 6. CDR3 length: 16 amino acids. CDR3 DNA sequence: TGTGCTAGTGGTCGGACTAGCGGGAGATCGGCAGATACGCAGTATTTT. This sequence encodes CASGRTSGRSADTQYF. The full variable domain, in which reference TRBV12-5 and TRBJ2-3 provide the parts outside the CDR3, is DARVTQTPRHKVTEMGQEVTMRCQPILGHNTVFWYRQTMMQGLELLAYFRNRAPLDDSGMPKDRFSAEMPDATLATLKIQPSEPRDSAVYFCASGRTSGRSADTQYFGPGTRLTVL.

The chain uses TRBV30 and TRBJ1-3, with D perhaps TRBD1 (6 bases). V was trimmed by 3 bases and J by 4 bases, leaving 16 bases between them. Germline loops: CDR1 GTSNPN, CDR2 SVGIG (reference sequence). This CDR3 has 15 residues. The CDR3 loop is CAWRGGYRFGNTIYF. CDR3 nucleotide sequence: TGTGCCTGGAGAGGGGGATATCGGTTCGGAAACACCATATATTTT.

The V gene is TRBV18, the J gene TRBJ2-4; TRBD1 matches 7 bases. The CDR3 sequence is 14 residues long. V gave up 3 bases and J gave up 5 bases; unmatched junction bases: 4. CDR1 and CDR2 (germline): KGHSH, LQKENI. The CDR3 spells CASSPWTGQNIQYF. Here the CDR3 DNA reads TGTGCCAGCTCACCGTGGACAGGCCAAAACATTCAGTACTTC.

The rearrangement links TRBV7-2 to TRBJ1-2; D possibly corresponds to TRBD1 (5 bases). Per germline, CDR1 SGHTA and CDR2 FQGNSA. V lost 6 bases and J lost 7, with 18 bases in between. The CDR3 length is 14 residues. The CDR3, as DNA: TGTGCCAGCAGTGTGGCCAGGGAGGTGTTTGGCTACACCTTC. Translated: CASSVAREVFGYTF.